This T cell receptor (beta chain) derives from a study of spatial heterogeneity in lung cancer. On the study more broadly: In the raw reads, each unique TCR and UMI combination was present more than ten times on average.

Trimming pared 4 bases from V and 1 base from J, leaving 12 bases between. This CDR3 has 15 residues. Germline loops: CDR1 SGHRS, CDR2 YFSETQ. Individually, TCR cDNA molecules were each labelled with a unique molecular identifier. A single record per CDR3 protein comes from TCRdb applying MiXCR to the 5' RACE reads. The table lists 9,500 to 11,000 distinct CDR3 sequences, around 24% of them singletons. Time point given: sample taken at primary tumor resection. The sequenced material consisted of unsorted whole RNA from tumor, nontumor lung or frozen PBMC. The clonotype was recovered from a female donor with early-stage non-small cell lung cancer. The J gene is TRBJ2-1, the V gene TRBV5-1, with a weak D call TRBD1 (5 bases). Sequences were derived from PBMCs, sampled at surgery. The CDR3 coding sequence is TGCGCCAGCAGCCTACAGGTGCCTTCCTACAATGAGCAGTTCTTC. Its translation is CASSLQVPSYNEQFF.